Shown below are 14 T cell receptor beta chains from a single sample sequenced in a study of OX40 agonist ivuxolimab in advanced cancers. This table comes from immunoSEQ multiplex PCR, and its TCRdb copy is limited to in-frame clones, with some not included. The repertoire holds about 26,000 clones, with around 84% as singletons. This specimen was CD4+ or CD8+ T cells sorted from blood, taken in a trial of the OX40 agonist ivuxolimab. These receptors all come from an adult with an advanced solid tumor such as melanoma, head and neck, liver or kidney cancer.

The chain has TRBV5-6 and TRBJ1-2; D is unresolved. Germline CDR1 reads SGHDT; CDR2 reads YYEEEE. Trimming left V 4 bases short and J 9 bases short, with 13 bases between. The CDR3 loop spans 12 amino acids. The CDR3 protein is CASSDEGGRYTF. The CDR3 DNA reads TGTGCCAGCAGCGACGAAGGTGGGCGCTACACCTTC.

The rearrangement joins TRBV7-6 to TRBJ1-5, with D possibly TRBD1 on 5 matching bases. The CDR3 has 14 amino acids. CDR1 is SGHVS, CDR2 FNYEAQ, per germline. The V end was cut by 2 bases, the J end by 7 bases, with 12 bases between. The CDR3 DNA is TGTGCCAGCAGCTTATGGGGGGAGGCACAGCCCCAGCATTTT. Translated: CASSLWGEAQPQHF.

The genes are TRBV18 and TRBJ1-2, with 10 bases identical to TRBD1. Per germline, CDR1 KGHSH and CDR2 LQKENI. This CDR3 contains 17 residues. With 3 bases clipped from V and 7 bases from J, the junction kept 14 bases outside the gene matches. The CDR3 DNA sequence: TGTGCCAGCTCACCTTTTAGGACAGGGGGAGGAGACAGTGGCTACACCTTC. Translated, it gives CASSPFRTGGGDSGYTF.

This sequence joins TRBV6-5 and TRBJ2-7, with 7 bases matching TRBD1. V dropped 9 bases and J dropped 6; count of bases not matched to a gene: 11. The CDR3 runs 13 residues. Germline V lookup: CDR1 MNHEY, CDR2 SVGAGI. In DNA, the CDR3 is TGTGCCAGTTACCAGGGGGTCGGCTTCGAGCAGTACTTC. It yields the protein CASYQGVGFEQYF.

The V call is TRBV19, the J call TRBJ2-7, with D tentatively TRBD2 (6 bases). The CDR3 length is 16 residues. The V gene lost 5 bases and the J gene lost 2 bases, with 19 bases spanning the gap. Germline CDR1 reads LNHDA; CDR2 reads SQIVND (reference sequence). In DNA, the CDR3 is TGTGCCAGTAGTCCCCGCGGGGCCACCTCGGCCTACGAGCAGTACTTC. Protein product: CASSPRGATSAYEQYF.

The chain uses TRBV7-9 and TRBJ1-5; tentatively, D is TRBD1 (6 bases). V was pared by 6 bases and J by 7 bases, with 16 bases between. The CDR3 consists of 14 residues. CDR1 and CDR2 (germline): SEHNR, FQNEAQ (reference sequence). CDR3 residues: CASSKGGAGQPQHF. The DNA of the CDR3 is TGTGCCAGCAGTAAGGGGGGCGCCGGGCAGCCCCAGCATTTT.

The chain couples TRBV7-2 to TRBJ2-5, with a weak D call TRBD1 (6 bases). Trimming removed 0 bases at V and 4 bases at J, with 6 bases between. CDR1 is SGHTA and CDR2 is FQGNSA in the germline V gene. The CDR3 totals 13 residues. This chain's CDR3 is CASSLAGGETQYF. The CDR3 DNA follows: TGTGCCAGCAGCTTAGCAGGGGGAGAGACCCAGTACTTC.

In its sample, this clone was seen a few times. The chain uses TRBV27 and TRBJ1-1; D gene uncertain. V lost 6 bases, J lost 1 base, and 12 bases lay in between. The CDR3 spans 14 residues. Germline CDR1 reads MNHEY; CDR2 reads SMNVEV (reference sequence). The CDR3 protein is CASRVGRTNTEAFF. DNA of the CDR3: TGTGCCAGCAGGGTCGGGCGGACGAACACTGAAGCTTTCTTT.

This clone has more than one count but fewer than ten. The V call is TRBV5-6, the J call TRBJ2-2; D unclear. V gave up 0 bases and J gave up 7 bases, with 10 bases separating them. Per germline, CDR1 SGHDT and CDR2 YYEEEE. The CDR3 covers 14 residues. This CDR3 is CASSLDLLDGELFF. The DNA for the CDR3 is TGTGCCAGCAGCTTGGACCTGCTGGACGGGGAGCTGTTTTTT.

V and J are TRBV11-2 and TRBJ2-1, with TRBD2 matching over 7 bases. V lost 3 bases to trimming and J lost 5 bases; unmatched junction nucleotides: 13. This CDR3 spans 17 amino acids. Germline-derived CDR1 and CDR2 are SGHAT and FQNNGV. CDR3 amino acids: CASSFTGPGGSNNEQFF. The CDR3 nucleotides are TGTGCCAGCAGCTTTACCGGGCCGGGGGGTTCTAACAATGAGCAGTTCTTC.

The chain carries TRBV30 and TRBJ2-7; D is unclear. Germline CDR1 is GTSNPN and CDR2 is SVGIG (reference sequence). The V end lost 3 bases, the J end lost 4 bases, and 7 bases lay between the germline ends. This CDR3 has 11 amino acids. This CDR3 is CAWSPSYEQYF. DNA for the CDR3: TGTGCCTGGAGCCCCAGTTACGAGCAGTACTTC.

This chain's CDR3 is CASSFSGSPYEQYF. The CDR3 nucleotides are TGTGCCAGCAGTTTTAGCGGGAGCCCCTACGAGCAGTACTTC. The genes are TRBV27 and TRBJ2-7; 9 bases are shared with TRBD2. V gave up 3 bases and J gave up 2 bases; unmatched junction bases: 2. This CDR3 region has 14 residues. Germline CDR1 MNHEY, CDR2 SMNVEV (reference sequence).

In this sample, this clone turned up once. The chain employs TRBV7-8 and TRBJ2-2; weak D call: TRBD1 (5 bases). Trimming pared 2 bases from V and 1 base from J, leaving 5 bases between. The length of the CDR3 is 14 residues. CDR1 and CDR2 (germline): SGHVS, FQNEAQ. In nucleotides, the CDR3 is TGTGCCAGCAGCTTAACAGGGAACACCGGGGAGCTGTTTTTT. Translated: CASSLTGNTGELFF.

The CDR3 region has the DNA TGTGCCAGTACCTTATTGACTAGCGGGAGGGTTACTGAGCAGTTCTTC. Its translation: CASTLLTSGRVTEQFF. This chain links TRBV19 with TRBJ2-1; 14 nucleotides line up with TRBD2. CDR1 LNHDA and CDR2 SQIVND come from the germline V gene (reference sequence). Losses at the gene ends were 7 bases for V and 9 bases for J; bases not matched to a gene: 11. The CDR3 consists of 16 residues.